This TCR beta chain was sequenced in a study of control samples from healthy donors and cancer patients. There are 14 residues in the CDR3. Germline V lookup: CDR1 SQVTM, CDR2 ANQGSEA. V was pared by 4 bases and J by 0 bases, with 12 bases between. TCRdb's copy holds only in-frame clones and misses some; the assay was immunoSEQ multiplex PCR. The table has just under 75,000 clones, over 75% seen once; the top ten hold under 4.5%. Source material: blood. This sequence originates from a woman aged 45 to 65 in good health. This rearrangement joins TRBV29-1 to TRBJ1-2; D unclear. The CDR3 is CSVGLRGSNYGYTF. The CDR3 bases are TGCAGCGTTGGCCTCAGAGGCTCTAACTATGGCTACACCTTC.